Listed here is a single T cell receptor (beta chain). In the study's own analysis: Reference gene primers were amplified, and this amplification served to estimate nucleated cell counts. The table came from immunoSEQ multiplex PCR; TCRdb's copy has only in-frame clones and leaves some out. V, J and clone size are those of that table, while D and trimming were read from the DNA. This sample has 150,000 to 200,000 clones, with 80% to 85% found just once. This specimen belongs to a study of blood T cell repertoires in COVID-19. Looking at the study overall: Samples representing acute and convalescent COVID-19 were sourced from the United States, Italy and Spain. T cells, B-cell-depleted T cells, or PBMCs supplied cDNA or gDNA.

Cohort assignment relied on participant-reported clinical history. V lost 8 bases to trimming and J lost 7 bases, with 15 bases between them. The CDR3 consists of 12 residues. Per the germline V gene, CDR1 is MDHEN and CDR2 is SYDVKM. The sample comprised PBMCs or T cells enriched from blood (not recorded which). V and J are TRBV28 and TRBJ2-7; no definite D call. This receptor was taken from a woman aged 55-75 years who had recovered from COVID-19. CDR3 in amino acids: CASVGGPTEQYF. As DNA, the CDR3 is TGTGCCAGCGTCGGCGGTCCTACGGAGCAGTACTTC.